This T cell receptor beta chain was obtained from a study of blood T cell repertoires in COVID-19. Some clones are missing from TCRdb's copy, which holds only in-frame ones; the method was immunoSEQ multiplex PCR. The sample gives more than 100,000 clones, around nine tenths of which show up once; 3.1% is in the top ten. V lost 8 bases and J 6 bases, leaving 13 bases between the germline ends. Per the germline V gene, CDR1 is MNHNY and CDR2 is SVGAGI (reference sequence). The CDR3 loop spans 13 amino acids. This sequence joins TRBV6-6 and TRBJ2-2, with a possible D match to TRBD1 (5 bases). This receptor was taken from a man aged 50 to 60 in a cohort sampled during active COVID-19. Material: peripheral blood. Written as DNA, the CDR3 is TGTGCCAGCCAGTTTCAGGGATCCGGGGAGCTGTTTTTT. It yields the protein CASQFQGSGELFF.